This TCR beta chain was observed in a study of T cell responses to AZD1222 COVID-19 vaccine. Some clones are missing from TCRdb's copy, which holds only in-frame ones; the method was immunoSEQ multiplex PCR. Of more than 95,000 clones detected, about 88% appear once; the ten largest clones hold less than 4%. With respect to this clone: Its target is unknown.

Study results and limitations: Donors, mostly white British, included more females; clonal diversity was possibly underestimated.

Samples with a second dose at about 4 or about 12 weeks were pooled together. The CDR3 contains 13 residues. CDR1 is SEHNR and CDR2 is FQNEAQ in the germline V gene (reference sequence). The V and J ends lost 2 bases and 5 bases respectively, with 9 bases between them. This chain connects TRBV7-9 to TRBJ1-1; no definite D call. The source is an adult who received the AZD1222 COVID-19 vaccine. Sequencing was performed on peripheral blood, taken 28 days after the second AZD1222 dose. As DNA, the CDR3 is TGTGCCAGCAGCTTAAGTGGTAGGACTGAAGCTTTCTTT. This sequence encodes CASSLSGRTEAFF.